The 7 T cell receptor beta chains below were found in one sample sequenced in a study of T cells in women clearing cervical HPV infection. Produced via immunoSEQ multiplex PCR; TCRdb's table is partial and in-frame only. The table gives about 32,000 clones; the top ten clones make up approximately 6.3% of it. The specimen was blood buffy coat. The source is a woman aged 18 to 75 with a cervical HPV16 infection that either progressed to CIN3+ or cleared (not recorded which).

As for this clone: The CDR3 is cut off 3 residues early in the read; its end comes from the germline J gene. The chain recombines TRBV20-1 with TRBJ1-5; 8 bases match TRBD1. The CDR3 has 14 amino acids. V shed 0 bases, J shed 2 bases, and the junction held 0 bases outside the gene matches. Germline CDR1 is DFQATT and CDR2 is SNEGSKA (reference sequence). The CDR3 DNA, read in part, is TGCAGTGCTAGAGAGGACAGGGGCAATCAGCCC. Translated, it gives CSAREDRGNQP. The whole CDR3 reads CSAREDRGNQPQHF.

For this clone: The sequence runs out 3 residues before the end of the CDR3; the remainder is reconstructed from the germline J gene. V usage is TRBV6-1 and J usage is TRBJ2-1; 10 nucleotides agree with TRBD1. The CDR3 loop spans 15 amino acids. Unmatched junction bases numbered 2, after V lost 1 base and J lost 5 bases. The germline V gene encodes CDR1 MNHNS and CDR2 SASEGT. The sequenced part of the CDR3 DNA is TGTGCCAGCAGTGAAGGACAGGGGGCACACAATGAG. Encoded protein: CASSEGQGAHNE. The full CDR3 protein is CASSEGQGAHNEQFF.

To note about this clone: The read comes to an end 3 residues before the CDR3 does, leaving the germline J gene to fill in the end. The genes are TRBV11-2 and TRBJ2-1; D gene uncertain. The CDR3 is 11 residues long. Germline CDR1 SGHAT, CDR2 FQNNGV. Between the trimmed V and J ends, which lost 5 bases and 9 bases, there was a span of 8 bases. The CDR3 bases that were read are TGTGCCAGCAGCCGGGTCCGTGAG. Translation: CASSRVRE. The CDR3 as a whole reads CASSRVREQFF.

Partial CDR3 DNA: TGTGCCAGCAGTTACGACCGTCGGACATTAGCCAAAAACATT. Translating gives CASSYDRRTLAKNI. The CDR3 in full is CASSYDRRTLAKNIQYF. This rearrangement joins TRBV6-2 or TRBV6-3 to TRBJ2-4; possibly TRBD1 for D (5 bases). The CDR3 end falls 3 residues outside the read, so it is completed with the germline J gene. The CDR3 spans 17 residues. Germline V gives CDR1 MNHEY, CDR2 SVGEGT. V lost 2 bases and J lost 0, with 14 bases in between.

A note on this clone: The CDR3 end falls 3 residues outside the read, so it is completed with the germline J gene. The V and J genes are TRBV4-1 and TRBJ2-7, with 8 nucleotides matching TRBD1. The CDR3 contains 14 residues. Germline-derived CDR1 and CDR2 are MGHRA and YSYEKL. With V trimmed by 1 base and J by 5 bases, 4 bases remained unmatched. The CDR3 loop is CASSQGEQGDEQYF. CDR3 bases read: TGCGCCAGCAGCCAAGGTGAACAGGGGGACGAG.

In the case of this clone: Coverage ceases 3 residues before the CDR3 finishes, and the germline J gene fills in the end. The rearrangement uses TRBV7-2 and TRBJ2-1; TRBD2 matches at 7 bases. CDR3 length equals 15 residues. Germline values: CDR1 SGHTA, CDR2 FQGNSA. The ends lost 4 bases at V and 1 base at J; junction bases unmatched: 4. The CDR3 is CASSSLAVSYNEQFF. The DNA read from the CDR3 is TGTGCCAGCAGCTCTCTAGCGGTTTCCTACAATGAG.

Points on this clone: The sequence runs out 3 residues before the end of the CDR3; the remainder is reconstructed from the germline J gene. The chain joins TRBV28 to TRBJ2-7; weak D call: TRBD1 (5 bases). The CDR3 is made up of 16 amino acids. Germline assignment: CDR1 MDHEN and CDR2 SYDVKM. V gave up 1 base and J gave up 5 bases, with 18 bases separating them. CDR3 bases read: TGTGCCAGCAGTTTATTTGCTACAGGTGGGAAAAACGAG. This gives the protein CASSLFATGGKNE. The complete CDR3 protein is CASSLFATGGKNEQYF. The full variable domain, rest sourced from reference TRBV28 and TRBJ2-7, is DVKVTQSSRYLVKRTGEKVFLECVQDMDHENMFWYRQDPGLGLRLIYFSYDVKMKEKGDIPEGYSVSREKKERFSLILESASTNQTSMYLCASSLFATGGKNEQYFGPGTRLTVT.